This T cell receptor (beta chain) comes out of a study of siplizumab effects on memory and regulatory T cells. Study-wide findings and caveats: Naive T cells seemed more diverse than memory cells; they also seemed major alloresponse contributors. In the presence of siplizumab, alloreactive sequences traceable to unstimulated CD4+ memory cells were significantly reduced. The authors mapped only a minor fraction of alloreactive clones to unstimulated subsets. Suppressive function of proliferating Tregs from siplizumab cultures was not confirmed.

Trimming took off 1 base at V and 2 bases at J, with 2 bases between the two ends. This CDR3 is 12 amino acids long. CDR1 is SGHVS, CDR2 FNYEAQ, per germline. TCRdb's copy holds only in-frame clones and misses some; the assay was immunoSEQ multiplex PCR. The data show more than 60,000 clones, roughly 93% seen once. About this clone: What it binds is not known.

The source material was CD8+ T cells sorted from blood. This sequence was found in a human donor in good health. V gene TRBV7-6 combines with J gene TRBJ1-1; D not certain. CDR3 residues: CASSLDNTEAFF. The CDR3 region has the DNA TGTGCCAGCAGCTTAGATAACACTGAAGCTTTCTTT.